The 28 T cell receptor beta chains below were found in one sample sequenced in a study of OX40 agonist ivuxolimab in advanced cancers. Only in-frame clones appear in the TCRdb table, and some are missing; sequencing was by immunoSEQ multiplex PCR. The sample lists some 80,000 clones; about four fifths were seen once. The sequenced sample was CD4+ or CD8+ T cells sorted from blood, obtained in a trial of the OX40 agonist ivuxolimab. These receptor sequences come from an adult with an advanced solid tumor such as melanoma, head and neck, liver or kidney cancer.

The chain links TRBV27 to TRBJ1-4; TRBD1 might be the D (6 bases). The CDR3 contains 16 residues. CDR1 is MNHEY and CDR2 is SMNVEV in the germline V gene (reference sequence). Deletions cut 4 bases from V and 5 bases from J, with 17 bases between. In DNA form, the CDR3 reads TGTGCCAGCAGTTACCGCCAAGGGGGACCCAATGAAAAACTGTTTTTT. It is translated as CASSYRQGGPNEKLFF.

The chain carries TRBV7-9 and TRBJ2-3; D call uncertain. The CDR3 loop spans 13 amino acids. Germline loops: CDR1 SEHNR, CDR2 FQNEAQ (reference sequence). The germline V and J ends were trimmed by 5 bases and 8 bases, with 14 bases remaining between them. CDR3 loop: CASSQAGTGTQYF. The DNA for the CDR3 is TGTGCCAGCAGCCAAGCAGGTACTGGTACGCAGTATTTT.

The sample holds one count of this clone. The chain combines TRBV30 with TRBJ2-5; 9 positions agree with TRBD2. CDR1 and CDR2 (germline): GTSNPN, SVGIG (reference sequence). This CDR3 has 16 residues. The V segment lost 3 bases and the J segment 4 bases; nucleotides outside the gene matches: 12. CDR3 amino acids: CAWSTLAGVVSETQYF. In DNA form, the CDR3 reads TGTGCCTGGAGCACATTAGCGGGAGTGGTTTCAGAGACCCAGTACTTC.

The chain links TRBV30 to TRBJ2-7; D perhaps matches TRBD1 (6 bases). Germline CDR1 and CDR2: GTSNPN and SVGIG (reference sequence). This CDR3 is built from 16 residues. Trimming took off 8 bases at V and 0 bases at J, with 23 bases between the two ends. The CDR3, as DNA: TGTGCCGGCCTTTCAACCCGGACAGCAGGCTCCTACGAGCAGTACTTC. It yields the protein CAGLSTRTAGSYEQYF.

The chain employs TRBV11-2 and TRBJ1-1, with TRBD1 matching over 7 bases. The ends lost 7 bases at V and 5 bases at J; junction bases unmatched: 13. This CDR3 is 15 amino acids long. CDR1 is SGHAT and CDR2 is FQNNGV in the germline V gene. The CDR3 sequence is CASTHSPGGETEAFF. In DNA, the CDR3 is TGTGCCAGCACCCATTCCCCAGGGGGGGAAACTGAAGCTTTCTTT.

Written as DNA, the CDR3 is TGTGCCACCAGCAGAGATGGGTCGGCGAGGGGGGCCAAAAACATTCAGTACTTC. Translating gives CATSRDGSARGAKNIQYF. The chain is built from TRBV15 and TRBJ2-4, with D possibly being TRBD1 (6 bases). Deletions cut 0 bases from V and 1 base from J, with 16 bases between. The CDR3 contains 18 residues. The germline V gene encodes CDR1 LNHNV and CDR2 YYDKDF (reference sequence).

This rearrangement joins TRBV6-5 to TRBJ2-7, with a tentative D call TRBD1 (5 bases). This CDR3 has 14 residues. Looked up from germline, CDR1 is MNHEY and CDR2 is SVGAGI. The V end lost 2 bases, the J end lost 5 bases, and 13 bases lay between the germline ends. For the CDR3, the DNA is TGTGCCAGCAGTTACAAGGGGTCAGTCGACGAGCAGTACTTC. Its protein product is CASSYKGSVDEQYF.

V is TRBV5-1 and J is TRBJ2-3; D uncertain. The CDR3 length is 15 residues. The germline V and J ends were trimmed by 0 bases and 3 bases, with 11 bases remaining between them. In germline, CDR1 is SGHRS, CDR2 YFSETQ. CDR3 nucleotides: TGCGCCAGCAGCTTGGAGAAGAAGGGAACAGATACGCAGTATTTT. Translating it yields CASSLEKKGTDTQYF.

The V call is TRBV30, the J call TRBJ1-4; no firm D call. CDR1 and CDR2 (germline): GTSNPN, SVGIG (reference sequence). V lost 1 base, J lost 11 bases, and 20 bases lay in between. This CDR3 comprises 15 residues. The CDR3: CAWSDRGLPGSKLFF. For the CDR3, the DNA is TGTGCCTGGAGTGACCGCGGACTGCCGGGGTCGAAACTGTTTTTT.

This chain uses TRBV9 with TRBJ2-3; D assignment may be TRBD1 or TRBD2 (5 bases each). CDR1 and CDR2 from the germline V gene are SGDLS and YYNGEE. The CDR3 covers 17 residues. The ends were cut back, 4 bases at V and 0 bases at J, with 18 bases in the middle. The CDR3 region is CASSRGRTTSSTDTQYF. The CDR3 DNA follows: TGTGCCAGCAGCCGGGGACGGACCACCTCTAGCACAGATACGCAGTATTTT.

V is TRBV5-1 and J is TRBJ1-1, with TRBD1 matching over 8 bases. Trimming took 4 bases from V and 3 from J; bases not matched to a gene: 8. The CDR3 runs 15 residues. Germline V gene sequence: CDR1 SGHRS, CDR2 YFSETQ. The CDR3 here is CASSVNRGSDTEAFF. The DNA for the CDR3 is TGCGCCAGCAGCGTAAACAGGGGGTCGGACACTGAAGCTTTCTTT. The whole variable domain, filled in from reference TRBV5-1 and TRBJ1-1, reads KAGVTQTPRYLIKTRGQQVTLSCSPISGHRSVSWYQQTPGQGLQFLFEYFSETQRNKGNFPGRFSGRQFSNSRSEMNVSTLELGDSALYLCASSVNRGSDTEAFFGQGTRLTVV.

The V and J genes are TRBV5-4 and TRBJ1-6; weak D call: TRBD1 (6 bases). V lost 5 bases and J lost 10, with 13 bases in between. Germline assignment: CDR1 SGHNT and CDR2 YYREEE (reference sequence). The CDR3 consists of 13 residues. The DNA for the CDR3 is TGTGCCAGCAGTTTTACAGGGAACTCACCCCTCCACTTT. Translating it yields CASSFTGNSPLHF.

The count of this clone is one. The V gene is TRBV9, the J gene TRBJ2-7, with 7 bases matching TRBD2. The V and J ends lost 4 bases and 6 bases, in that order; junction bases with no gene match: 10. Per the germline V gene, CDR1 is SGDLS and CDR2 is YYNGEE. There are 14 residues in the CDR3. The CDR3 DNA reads TGTGCCAGCAGCCAAGAAGCGGGGCGGCGCGAGCAGTACTTC. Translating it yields CASSQEAGRREQYF.

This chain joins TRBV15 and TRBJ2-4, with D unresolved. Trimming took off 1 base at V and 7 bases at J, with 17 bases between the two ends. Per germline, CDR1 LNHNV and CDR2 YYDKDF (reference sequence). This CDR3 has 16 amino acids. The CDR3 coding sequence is TGTGCCACCAGCAGAGGATTTTCAACCCCGACGAACATTCAGTACTTC. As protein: CATSRGFSTPTNIQYF.

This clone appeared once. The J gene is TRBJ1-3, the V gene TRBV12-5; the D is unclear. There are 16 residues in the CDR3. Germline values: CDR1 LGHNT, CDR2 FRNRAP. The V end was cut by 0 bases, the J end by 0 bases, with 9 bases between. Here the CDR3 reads CASGLVALNSGNTIYF. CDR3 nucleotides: TGTGCTAGTGGTTTGGTGGCACTAAACTCTGGAAACACCATATATTTT.

CDR3 DNA sequence: TGTGCCAGCAGCTTAGGGACAGGGGGTTCGGCCCAGCATTTT. Protein sequence: CASSLGTGGSAQHF. V usage is TRBV7-2 and J usage is TRBJ1-5, with 10 bases fitting TRBD1. V lost 1 base, J lost 11 bases, and 5 bases stayed unmatched. CDR1 SGHTA and CDR2 FQGNSA come from the germline V gene. The CDR3 consists of 14 residues.

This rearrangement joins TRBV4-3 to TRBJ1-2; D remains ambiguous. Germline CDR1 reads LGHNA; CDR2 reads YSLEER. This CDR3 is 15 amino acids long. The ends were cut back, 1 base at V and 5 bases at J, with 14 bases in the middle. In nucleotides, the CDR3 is TGCGCCAGCAGCCAAGCCGCGGCGGTCGGGTATGGCTACACCTTC. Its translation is CASSQAAAVGYGYTF.

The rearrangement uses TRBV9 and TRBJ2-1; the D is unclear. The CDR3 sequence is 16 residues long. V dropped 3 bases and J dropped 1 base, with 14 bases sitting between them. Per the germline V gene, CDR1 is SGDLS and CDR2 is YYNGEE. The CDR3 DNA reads TGTGCCAGCAGCGATCACATACGACGGTCCTACAATGAGCAGTTCTTC. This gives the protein CASSDHIRRSYNEQFF.

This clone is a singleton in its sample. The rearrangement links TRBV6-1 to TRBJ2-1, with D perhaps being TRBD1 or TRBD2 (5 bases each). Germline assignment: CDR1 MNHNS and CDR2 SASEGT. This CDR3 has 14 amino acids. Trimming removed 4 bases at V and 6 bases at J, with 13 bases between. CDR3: CASSVGTAGNEQFF. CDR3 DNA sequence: TGTGCCAGCAGTGTCGGGACGGCCGGCAATGAGCAGTTCTTC.

The CDR3 here is CASRAPGRPGSPLHF. In DNA form, the CDR3 reads TGTGCCAGCAGGGCTCCGGGACGTCCTGGTTCACCCCTCCACTTT. This chain joins TRBV6-5 and TRBJ1-6; possibly TRBD1 for D (5 bases). This CDR3 spans 15 amino acids. In germline, CDR1 is MNHEY, CDR2 SVGAGI. Trimming left V 6 bases short and J 9 bases short, with 18 bases between.

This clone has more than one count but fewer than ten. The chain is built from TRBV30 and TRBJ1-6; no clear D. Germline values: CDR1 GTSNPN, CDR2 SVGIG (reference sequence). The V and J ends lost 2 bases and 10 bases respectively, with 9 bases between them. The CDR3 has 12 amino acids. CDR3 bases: TGTGCCTGGAGTCCGAATAGCTCACCCCTCCACTTT. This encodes CAWSPNSSPLHF.

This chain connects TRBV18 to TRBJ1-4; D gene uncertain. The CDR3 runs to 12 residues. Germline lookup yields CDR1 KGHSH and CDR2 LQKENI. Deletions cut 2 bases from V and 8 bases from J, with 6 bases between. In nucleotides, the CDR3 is TGTGCCAGCTCACCAGAGATGGAAAAACTGTTTTTT. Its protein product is CASSPEMEKLFF.

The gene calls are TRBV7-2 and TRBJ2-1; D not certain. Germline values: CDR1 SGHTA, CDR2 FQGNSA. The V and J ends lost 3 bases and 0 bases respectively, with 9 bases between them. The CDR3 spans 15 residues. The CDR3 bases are TGTGCCAGCAGCTTTGTCCAGAGCTCCTACAATGAGCAGTTCTTC. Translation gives CASSFVQSSYNEQFF.

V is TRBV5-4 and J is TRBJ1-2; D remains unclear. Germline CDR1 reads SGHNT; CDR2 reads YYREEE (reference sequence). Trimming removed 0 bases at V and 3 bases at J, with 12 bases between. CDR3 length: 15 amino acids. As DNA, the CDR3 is TGTGCCAGCAGCTTGGGATGGACGGGTGACTATGGCTACACCTTC. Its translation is CASSLGWTGDYGYTF.

In DNA form, the CDR3 reads TGTGCCAGTAGTAGCCGACAGGGACACACCGGGGAGCTGTTTTTT. This codes for CASSSRQGHTGELFF. This sequence joins TRBV19 and TRBJ2-2; 7 bases match TRBD1. Germline CDR1 is LNHDA and CDR2 is SQIVND (reference sequence). The V gene end was trimmed by 4 bases and the J gene end by 3 bases; junction bases not matched to a gene: 5. The CDR3 has 15 residues. Looking up the rest from reference TRBV19 and TRBJ2-2 gives the full variable domain: DGGITQSPKYLFRKEGQNVTLSCEQNLNHDAMYWYRQDPGQGLRLIYYSQIVNDFQKGDIAEGYSVSREKKESFPLTVTSAQKNPTAFYLCASSSRQGHTGELFFGEGSRLTVL.

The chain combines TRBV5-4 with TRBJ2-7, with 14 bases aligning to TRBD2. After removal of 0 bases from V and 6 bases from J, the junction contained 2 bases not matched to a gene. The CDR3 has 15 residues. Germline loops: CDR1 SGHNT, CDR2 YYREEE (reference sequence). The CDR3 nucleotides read TGTGCCAGCAGCTTGGGGGGACTAGCGGGAGCCGAGCAGTACTTC. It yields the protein CASSLGGLAGAEQYF.

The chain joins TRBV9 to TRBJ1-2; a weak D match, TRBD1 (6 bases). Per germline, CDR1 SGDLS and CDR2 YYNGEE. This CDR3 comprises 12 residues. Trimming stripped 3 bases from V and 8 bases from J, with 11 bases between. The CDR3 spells CASSGNRVGYTF. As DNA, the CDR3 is TGTGCCAGCAGCGGCAACAGGGTCGGCTACACCTTC.

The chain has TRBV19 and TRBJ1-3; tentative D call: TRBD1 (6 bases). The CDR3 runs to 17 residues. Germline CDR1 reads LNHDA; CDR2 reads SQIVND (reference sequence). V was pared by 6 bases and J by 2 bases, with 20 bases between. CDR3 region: CASSLKSGTTAGNTIYF. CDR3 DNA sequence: TGTGCCAGTAGCCTGAAAAGTGGGACAACTGCTGGAAACACCATATATTTT.